A single sample is the source of the 27 T cell receptor beta chains below, sequenced in a study of blood T cell repertoires in COVID-19. Clones were read by immunoSEQ multiplex PCR, and TCRdb kept only the in-frame ones, dropping some. The top ten hold roughly 3.2% of the sample, which has 470,000 or so clones, approximately 83% seen once. Material: peripheral blood. The receptors originated from a human donor in a cohort sampled during active COVID-19.

The chain joins TRBV18 to TRBJ2-7, with 7 bases lining up with TRBD2. This CDR3 spans 14 amino acids. V shed 6 bases, J shed 0 bases, and the junction held 5 bases outside the gene matches. Per germline, CDR1 KGHSH and CDR2 LQKENI. For the CDR3, the DNA is TGTGCCAGCTCCCCGGGAGGACCCTCCTACGAGCAGTACTTC. Encoded protein: CASSPGGPSYEQYF. Based on the CDR3 plus reference TRBV18 and TRBJ2-7, the full variable domain is NAGVMQNPRHLVRRRGQEARLRCSPMKGHSHVYWYRQLPEEGLKFMVYLQKENIIDESGMPKERFSAEFPKEGPSILRIQQVVRGDSAAYFCASSPGGPSYEQYFGPGTRLTVT.

This clone was counted between two and nine times. The chain combines TRBV30 with TRBJ2-3; 16 nucleotides align to TRBD2. Germline V gene lookup returns CDR1 GTSNPN and CDR2 SVGIG (reference sequence). The CDR3 extends over 19 amino acids. V lost 6 bases to trimming and J lost 1 base; unmatched junction nucleotides: 13. The CDR3 region is CACGDSGLAGGVGTDTQYF. CDR3 DNA sequence: TGTGCCTGCGGGGATTCGGGACTAGCGGGAGGGGTTGGCACAGATACGCAGTATTTT.

The V call is TRBV19, the J call TRBJ1-1, with D uncertain. Germline V gene data show CDR1 as LNHDA and CDR2 as SQIVND (reference sequence). V lost 4 bases to trimming and J lost 1 base, with 13 bases between them. This CDR3 is built from 15 residues. The CDR3 spells CASSTLPEGNTEAFF. In DNA form, the CDR3 reads TGTGCCAGTAGTACCCTTCCCGAGGGGAACACTGAAGCTTTCTTT.

The chain uses TRBV19 and TRBJ1-3, with TRBD1 matching over 7 bases. Trimming took 7 bases from V and 4 from J; bases not matched to a gene: 4. This CDR3 contains 13 residues. CDR1 and CDR2 (germline): LNHDA, SQIVND (reference sequence). CDR3 DNA sequence: TGTGCCAGTACCCAGGGACAGGGAAACACCATATATTTT. It yields the protein CASTQGQGNTIYF.

V gene TRBV6-1 combines with J gene TRBJ2-5; 9 bases are shared with TRBD2. Germline CDR1 MNHNS, CDR2 SASEGT. This CDR3 has 17 amino acids. Trimming at V came to 2 bases and at J to 3 bases, leaving 10 bases not matched to a gene. The CDR3 is CASSEKGGLALEETQYF. For the CDR3, the DNA is TGTGCCAGCAGTGAAAAGGGTGGACTAGCGCTAGAAGAGACCCAGTACTTC.

For the CDR3, the DNA is TGTGCCAGCAGCCCCCCTTTCGGCTCCTATAATTCACCCCTCCACTTT. Its translation: CASSPPFGSYNSPLHF. This chain connects TRBV11-2 to TRBJ1-6; D uncertain. The ends were cut back, 5 bases at V and 0 bases at J, with 11 bases in the middle. The germline gives CDR1 SGHAT, CDR2 FQNNGV. This CDR3 spans 16 amino acids.

This clone has just a few counts. This chain uses TRBV7-2 with TRBJ1-4; D may be TRBD1 (6 bases). From germline, CDR1 is SGHTA and CDR2 FQGNSA. Trimming left V 5 bases short and J 3 bases short, with 16 bases between. The CDR3 contains 16 residues. The CDR3 DNA reads as TGTGCCAGCAGCCAACGGGGGGGGCAGGCTAATGAAAAACTGTTTTTT. Its translation is CASSQRGGQANEKLFF.

V is TRBV5-1 and J is TRBJ2-7; D possibly corresponds to TRBD2 (5 bases). There are 14 residues in the CDR3. Germline assignment: CDR1 SGHRS and CDR2 YFSETQ. The V end lost 4 bases, the J end lost 5 bases, and 16 bases lay between the germline ends. CDR3 in amino acids: CASSLPEGSNEQYF. CDR3 DNA sequence: TGCGCCAGCAGCCTCCCCGAGGGTTCGAACGAGCAGTACTTC. The full variable domain, completed using reference TRBV5-1 and TRBJ2-7, is KAGVTQTPRYLIKTRGQQVTLSCSPISGHRSVSWYQQTPGQGLQFLFEYFSETQRNKGNFPGRFSGRQFSNSRSEMNVSTLELGDSALYLCASSLPEGSNEQYFGPGTRLTVT.

The chain has TRBV27 and TRBJ1-4; 7 bases agree with TRBD1. This CDR3 comprises 13 residues. V lost 5 bases, J lost 7 bases, and 4 bases stayed unmatched. Germline assignment: CDR1 MNHEY and CDR2 SMNVEV (reference sequence). CDR3 region: CASSGGQFEKLFF. Written as DNA, the CDR3 is TGTGCCAGCAGTGGGGGACAGTTTGAAAAACTGTTTTTT.

V usage is TRBV28 and J usage is TRBJ1-5, with no clear D. This CDR3 is 12 amino acids long. V was shortened by 7 bases and J by 4 bases, with 8 bases between the two germline ends. CDR1 and CDR2 (germline): MDHEN, SYDVKM. CDR3 residues: CASTGNNQPQHF. The CDR3, as DNA: TGTGCCAGCACGGGGAATAATCAGCCCCAGCATTTT.

This clone was observed once. One end of the junction fails to match germline, which may point to a read error. The CDR3 DNA reads TGTGTTGGACAGGGGGTAACGAATGAGCAGTTCTTC. It specifies CVGQGVTNEQFF. The chain carries TRBV29-1 and TRBJ2-1; 10 nucleotides align to TRBD1. Germline-derived CDR1 and CDR2 are SQVTM and ANQGSEA. The CDR3 has 12 amino acids.

This chain uses TRBV19 with TRBJ1-1; no firm D call. The CDR3 sequence is 14 residues long. The germline V gene encodes CDR1 LNHDA and CDR2 SQIVND (reference sequence). With 2 bases removed from V and 7 bases from J, the gap between germline ends came to 14 bases. This chain's CDR3 is CASSISAGSGEAFF. CDR3 DNA sequence: TGTGCCAGTAGTATATCCGCGGGTAGCGGTGAAGCTTTCTTT.

This CDR3 is CASTMGAGNTEAFF. CDR3 in DNA: TGCGCCAGCACTATGGGGGCAGGGAACACTGAAGCTTTCTTT. V gene TRBV5-1 combines with J gene TRBJ1-1, with a weak D call TRBD1 (6 bases). V gave up 6 bases and J gave up 1 base, with 13 bases separating them. The germline gives CDR1 SGHRS, CDR2 YFSETQ. The CDR3 is 14 residues long.

V gene TRBV27 combines with J gene TRBJ1-4; 10 bases are shared with TRBD1. V shed 6 bases, J shed 8 bases, and the junction held 6 bases outside the gene matches. The CDR3 runs 14 residues. Germline loops: CDR1 MNHEY, CDR2 SMNVEV (reference sequence). CDR3 amino acids: CASRTGTGVEKLFF. The CDR3, as DNA: TGTGCCAGCAGGACCGGGACAGGGGTCGAAAAACTGTTTTTT. The full variable domain, rest sourced from reference TRBV27 and TRBJ1-4, is EAQVTQNPRYLITVTGKKLTVTCSQNMNHEYMSWYRQDPGLGLRQIYYSMNVEVTDKGDVPEGYKVSRKEKRNFPLILESPSPNQTSLYFCASRTGTGVEKLFFGSGTQLSVL.

The chain links TRBV2 to TRBJ2-5, with D unclear. Germline lookup yields CDR1 SNHLY and CDR2 FYNNEI. This CDR3 comprises 17 residues. V was cut by 2 bases and J by 1 base, with 17 bases left in between. The CDR3 DNA reads as TGTGCCAGCAGTGAACGAACTCTTAGTGTTAGCCAAGAGACCCAGTACTTC. Residues: CASSERTLSVSQETQYF. Together with reference TRBV2 and TRBJ2-5, the CDR3 gives the full variable domain: EPEVTQTPSHQVTQMGQEVILRCVPISNHLYFYWYRQILGQKVEFLVSFYNNEISEKSEIFDDQFSVERPDGSNFTLKIRSTKLEDSAMYFCASSERTLSVSQETQYFGPGTRLLVL.

The chain couples TRBV24-1 to TRBJ2-5, with 7 bases identical to TRBD2. Germline lookup yields CDR1 KGHDR and CDR2 SFDVKD. This CDR3 is built from 15 residues. The J segment lost 5 bases and the V segment lost 3 bases, leaving 8 bases of the junction unmatched. CDR3 nucleotides: TGTGCCACCAGTGATATAATCGGGAGGTGGGAGACCCAGTACTTC. The encoded protein is CATSDIIGRWETQYF.

There are a few counts of this clone. The genes are TRBV7-2 and TRBJ1-1; TRBD1 matches 9 bases. Germline trimming cut 5 bases from V and 5 bases from J; bases unmatched to any gene: 9. Germline CDR1 and CDR2: SGHTA and FQGNSA. CDR3 length: 15 amino acids. The chain's CDR3 is CASSPGTGSATEAFF. CDR3 in DNA: TGTGCCAGCAGCCCGGGGACAGGGTCGGCAACTGAAGCTTTCTTT.

The chain joins TRBV7-8 to TRBJ2-1; no clear D. The CDR3 is made up of 16 amino acids. Trimming pared 3 bases from V and 0 bases from J, leaving 12 bases between. Germline CDR1 and CDR2: SGHVS and FQNEAQ. As DNA, the CDR3 is TGTGCCAGCAGCTTCGCAGCTCCTAGCTCCTACAATGAGCAGTTCTTC. Translating it yields CASSFAAPSSYNEQFF.

The V and J genes are TRBV24-1 and TRBJ2-7, with 11 bases identical to TRBD2. The trim removed 6 bases at V and 6 bases at J, leaving 3 bases unmatched. The CDR3 runs 13 residues. Per germline, CDR1 KGHDR and CDR2 SFDVKD. CDR3 in amino acids: CATSTSGRGEQYF. The CDR3 DNA reads as TGTGCCACCAGTACTAGCGGGAGAGGCGAGCAGTACTTC.

The chain is built from TRBV6-5 and TRBJ1-2; the match to TRBD1 covers 7 bases. The CDR3 length is 15 residues. Per the germline V gene, CDR1 is MNHEY and CDR2 is SVGAGI. V dropped 4 bases and J dropped 4; count of bases not matched to a gene: 9. For the CDR3, the DNA is TGTGCCAGCAGTTCGGGACAGCATTACCTCTATGGCTACACCTTC. Translation gives CASSSGQHYLYGYTF.

The chain recombines TRBV19 with TRBJ2-2; D might be TRBD1 (5 bases). Trimming took 6 bases from V and 0 from J, leaving 11 bases between them. Germline assignment: CDR1 LNHDA and CDR2 SQIVND (reference sequence). This CDR3 has 15 residues. The CDR3 loop reads CASSRQSSNTGELFF. For the CDR3, the DNA is TGTGCCAGTAGCCGACAGAGTTCGAACACCGGGGAGCTGTTTTTT.

There are a few counts of this clone. The rearrangement links TRBV6-2 or TRBV6-3 to TRBJ2-6; the D is unclear. CDR1 is MNHEY and CDR2 is SVGEGT in the germline V gene. There are 16 residues in the CDR3. Trimming took 6 bases from V and 0 from J, leaving 12 bases between them. In DNA, the CDR3 is TGTGCCAGCAGCCACAGCCTTAGCTCTGGGGCCAACGTCCTGACTTTC. This translates into CASSHSLSSGANVLTF.

This clone was counted once. The chain employs TRBV7-9 and TRBJ2-1; D not certain. With 0 bases removed from V and 10 bases from J, the gap between germline ends came to 19 bases. Germline CDR1 SEHNR, CDR2 FQNEAQ (reference sequence). This CDR3 is built from 16 residues. CDR3 region: CASSLAVYTSEREQFF. The CDR3 DNA reads as TGTGCCAGCAGCTTAGCGGTCTATACGTCCGAGAGGGAGCAGTTCTTC.

V usage is TRBV2 and J usage is TRBJ2-1, with 8 bases identical to TRBD2. CDR3 length: 17 residues. V trimming: 6 bases; J trimming: 3 bases; junction bases outside the gene matches: 13. Per germline, CDR1 SNHLY and CDR2 FYNNEI. CDR3 in amino acids: CASSPPHSGAGYNEQFF. CDR3 nucleotide sequence: TGTGCCAGCAGCCCTCCTCATAGCGGGGCCGGCTACAATGAGCAGTTCTTC.

The V gene is TRBV27, the J gene TRBJ2-2, with D tentatively TRBD2 (5 bases). This CDR3 region has 15 residues. Germline CDR1 is MNHEY and CDR2 is SMNVEV (reference sequence). The V end lost 0 bases, the J end lost 4 bases, and 9 bases lay between the germline ends. CDR3 region: CASSLSVGSTGELFF. CDR3 nucleotides: TGTGCCAGCAGTTTATCAGTGGGGAGCACCGGGGAGCTGTTTTTT.

The chain recombines TRBV9 with TRBJ2-6, with TRBD2 identical over 8 bases. Germline lookup yields CDR1 SGDLS and CDR2 YYNGEE. The CDR3 extends over 18 amino acids. Trimming took 4 bases from V and 1 from J; bases not matched to a gene: 10. CDR3 sequence (DNA): TGTGCCAGCAGCCCCGACCCGGGGGGGCGGTCTGGGGCCAACGTCCTGACTTTC. Protein sequence: CASSPDPGGRSGANVLTF.

In regard to this clone: It may be a read error: a sequence one base away is much more abundant. J is TRBJ1-1 and V is TRBV6-5; tentative D call: TRBD1 (6 bases). This CDR3 contains 13 residues. The V end was cut by 6 bases, the J end by 1 base, with 9 bases between. Germline V gives CDR1 MNHEY, CDR2 SVGAGI. The CDR3 nucleotides are TGTGCCAGCAGCTTAGGGGGGAACACTGAAGCTTTCTTT. Translating gives CASSLGGNTEAFF.